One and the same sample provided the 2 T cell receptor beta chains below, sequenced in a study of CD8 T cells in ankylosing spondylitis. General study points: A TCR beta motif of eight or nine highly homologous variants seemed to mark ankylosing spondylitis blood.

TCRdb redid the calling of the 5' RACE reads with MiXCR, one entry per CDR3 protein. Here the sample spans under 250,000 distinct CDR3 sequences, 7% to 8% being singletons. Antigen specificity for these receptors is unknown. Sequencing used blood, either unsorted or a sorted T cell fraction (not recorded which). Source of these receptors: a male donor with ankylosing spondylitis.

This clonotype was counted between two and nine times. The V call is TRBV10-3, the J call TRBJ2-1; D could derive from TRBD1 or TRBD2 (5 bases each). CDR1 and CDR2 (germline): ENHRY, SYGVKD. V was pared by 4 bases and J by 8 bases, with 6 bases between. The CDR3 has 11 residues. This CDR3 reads CAISGGDEQFF. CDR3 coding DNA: TGTGCCATCAGTGGAGGGGATGAGCAGTTCTTC.

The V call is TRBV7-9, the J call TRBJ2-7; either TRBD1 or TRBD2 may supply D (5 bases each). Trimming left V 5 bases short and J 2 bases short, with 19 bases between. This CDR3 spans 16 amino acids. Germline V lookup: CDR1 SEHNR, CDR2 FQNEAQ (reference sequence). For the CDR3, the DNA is TGTGCCAGCAGCGCCTACCGGGACCCGTCCACCTACGAGCAGTACTTC. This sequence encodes CASSAYRDPSTYEQYF.